This T cell receptor beta chain was sequenced for a study of Tregs in tolerant kidney transplant recipients. Study-level points and caveats: Findings come from small patient numbers and require larger validation.

Per germline, CDR1 MNHNS and CDR2 SASEGT. CDR3 length: 13 residues. Trimming left V 2 bases short and J 15 bases short, with 17 bases between. Measured with immunoSEQ multiplex PCR; TCRdb has only the in-frame clones, and not every one. Here the sample spans 15,000 to 20,000 clones, roughly four fifths being singletons. Unstimulated regulatory T cells (CD4+CD25+CD127-), CD4+CD25- non-regulatory cells, CD4 and CD8 cells were FACS-sorted from thawed PBMCs. Of note for this clone: The antigen remains undetermined.

Specimen: Tregs from blood. This chain links TRBV6-1 with TRBJ1-5; D might be TRBD1 (5 bases). The receptor's source is a human donor in good health. CDR3 sequence reads: CASSEIMVRGVHF. CDR3 coding DNA: TGTGCCAGCAGTGAAATAATGGTCCGGGGGGTGCATTTT.